The clone carrying this T cell receptor (beta chain) occurred a few times. From the RT-PCR reads, TCRdb called clonotypes with MiXCR, one entry per CDR3 protein. The sample shows under 200,000 distinct CDR3 sequences, about 24% of them seen only once. This specimen belongs to a study of patients and donors after allogeneic stem cell transplantation. The TCR was taken from a human donor who was either an allogeneic HSCT recipient or a stem cell or donor lymphocyte infusion donor (not recorded which). It is not recorded whose cells these are; they may come from a transplant donor. The sequenced material came from blood, either unsorted or a sorted T cell fraction (not recorded which).

CDR3 region: CASSAGENEQFF. In nucleotides, the CDR3 is TGTGCCAGCAGTGCGGGGGAGAATGAGCAGTTCTTC. V and J are TRBV6-5 and TRBJ2-1, with 7 bases lining up with TRBD2. Germline values: CDR1 MNHEY, CDR2 SVGAGI. The CDR3 has 12 residues. V shed 5 bases, J shed 7 bases, and the junction held 2 bases outside the gene matches.